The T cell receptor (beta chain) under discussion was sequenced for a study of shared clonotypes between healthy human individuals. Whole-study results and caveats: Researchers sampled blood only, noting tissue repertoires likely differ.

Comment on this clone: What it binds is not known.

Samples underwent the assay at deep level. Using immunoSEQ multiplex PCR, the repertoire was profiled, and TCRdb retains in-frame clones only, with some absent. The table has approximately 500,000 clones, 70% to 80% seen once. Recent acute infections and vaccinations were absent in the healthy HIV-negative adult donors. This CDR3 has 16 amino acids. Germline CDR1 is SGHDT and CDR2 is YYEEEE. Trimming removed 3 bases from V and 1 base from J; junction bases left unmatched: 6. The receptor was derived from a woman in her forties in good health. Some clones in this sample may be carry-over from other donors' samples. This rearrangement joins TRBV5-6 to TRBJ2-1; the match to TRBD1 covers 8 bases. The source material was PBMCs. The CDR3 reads CASSSQGAPSYNEQFF. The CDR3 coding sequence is TGTGCCAGCAGCTCTCAGGGGGCGCCTTCCTACAATGAGCAGTTCTTC.